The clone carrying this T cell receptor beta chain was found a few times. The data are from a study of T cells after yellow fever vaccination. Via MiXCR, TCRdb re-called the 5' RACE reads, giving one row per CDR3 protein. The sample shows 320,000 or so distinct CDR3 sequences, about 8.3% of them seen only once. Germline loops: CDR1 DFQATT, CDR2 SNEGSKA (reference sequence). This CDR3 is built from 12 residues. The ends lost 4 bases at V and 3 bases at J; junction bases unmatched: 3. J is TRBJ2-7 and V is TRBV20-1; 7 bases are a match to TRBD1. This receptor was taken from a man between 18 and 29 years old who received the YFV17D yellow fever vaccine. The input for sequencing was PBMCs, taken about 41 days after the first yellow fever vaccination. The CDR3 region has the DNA TGCAGTGCTACACGGACAGGCTACGAGCAGTACTTC. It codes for CSATRTGYEQYF.